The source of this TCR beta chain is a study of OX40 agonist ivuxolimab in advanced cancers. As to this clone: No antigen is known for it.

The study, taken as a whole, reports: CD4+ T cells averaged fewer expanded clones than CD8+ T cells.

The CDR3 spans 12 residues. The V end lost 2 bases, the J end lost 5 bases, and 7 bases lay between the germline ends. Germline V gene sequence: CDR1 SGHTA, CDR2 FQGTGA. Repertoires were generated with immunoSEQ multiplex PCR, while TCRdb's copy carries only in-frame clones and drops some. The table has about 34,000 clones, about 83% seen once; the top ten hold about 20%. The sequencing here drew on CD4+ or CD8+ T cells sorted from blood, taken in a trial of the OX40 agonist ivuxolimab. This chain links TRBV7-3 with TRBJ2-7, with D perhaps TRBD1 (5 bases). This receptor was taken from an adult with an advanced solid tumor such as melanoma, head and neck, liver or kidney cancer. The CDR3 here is CASSLGAHEQYF. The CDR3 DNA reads TGTGCCAGCAGCTTAGGGGCCCACGAGCAGTACTTC.